Each of the 10 T cell receptor beta chains below was sequenced from the same sample in a study of cytomegalovirus exposure and HLA in healthy donors. PCR used 60 Vbeta primers and 13 Jbeta primers. Profiled with immunoSEQ multiplex PCR; TCRdb holds only in-frame clones, not every one. This sample has 150,000 to 200,000 clones, with 75% to 85% found just once. Material: PBMCs. These receptors all stem from a woman between 25 and 40 years old in good health and CMV-seropositive.

This chain uses TRBV6-6 with TRBJ2-2; tentatively, D is TRBD2 (6 bases). Germline V gene lookup returns CDR1 MNHNY and CDR2 SVGAGI (reference sequence). The V and J ends lost 7 bases and 7 bases respectively, with 16 bases between them. The CDR3 has 14 residues. CDR3 sequence (DNA): TGTGCCAGCACCTCTAGGGCGGGGCTCGGGGAGCTGTTTTTT. As protein: CASTSRAGLGELFF.

This clone has only a few counts. The chain joins TRBV7-9 to TRBJ2-7; 9 nucleotides align to TRBD2. J gave up 9 bases and V 0 bases, and 12 bases lay outside the gene matches. The CDR3 spans 16 residues. The germline V gene has CDR1 SEHNR and CDR2 FQNEAQ (reference sequence). Written as DNA, the CDR3 is TGTGCCAGCAGCTTAGCGATGGTAGCGGGGGCCCCGTGGCAGTACTTC. This codes for CASSLAMVAGAPWQYF.

The table lists this clone with a few counts. The chain uses TRBV5-4 and TRBJ1-6, with TRBD1 as a possible D gene (5 bases). The CDR3 extends over 16 amino acids. Germline values: CDR1 SGHNT, CDR2 YYREEE (reference sequence). The ends were cut back, 0 bases at V and 10 bases at J, with 17 bases in the middle. In nucleotides, the CDR3 is TGTGCCAGCAGCTTGGGAGGGGCGGGGGTTGGGTCACCCCTCCACTTT. This gives the protein CASSLGGAGVGSPLHF.

The V call is TRBV7-9, the J call TRBJ1-5; TRBD1 aligns across 11 bases. This CDR3 is 16 amino acids long. Per germline, CDR1 SEHNR and CDR2 FQNEAQ (reference sequence). The V gene end was trimmed by 5 bases and the J gene end by 1 base; junction bases not matched to a gene: 4. Here the CDR3 reads CASSPGQGGSNQPQHF. DNA for the CDR3: TGTGCCAGCAGCCCGGGACAGGGGGGGAGCAATCAGCCCCAGCATTTT.

This chain uses TRBV4-1 with TRBJ2-7; D possibly corresponds to TRBD2 (5 bases). Trimming pared 2 bases from V and 0 bases from J, leaving 5 bases between. Germline CDR1 is MGHRA and CDR2 is YSYEKL. This CDR3 is built from 13 residues. CDR3 region: CASSQTSSYEQYF. CDR3 nucleotide sequence: TGCGCCAGCAGCCAAACTAGCTCCTACGAGCAGTACTTC.

This clone appeared a few times. The CDR3 is CASSLAGTAFNYGYTF. CDR3 bases: TGTGCCAGCAGCTTGGCCGGGACAGCTTTTAACTATGGCTACACCTTC. The V call is TRBV5-5, the J call TRBJ1-2; the match to TRBD1 covers 7 bases. Trimming at V came to 0 bases and at J to 1 base, leaving 6 bases not matched to a gene. The CDR3 sequence is 16 residues long. Germline loops: CDR1 SGHKS, CDR2 YYEKEE (reference sequence). The full variable domain, with the rest looked up from reference TRBV5-5 and TRBJ1-2, is DAGVTQSPTHLIKTRGQQVTLRCSPISGHKSVSWYQQVLGQGPQFIFQYYEKEERGRGNFPDRFSARQFPNYSSELNVNALLLGDSALYLCASSLAGTAFNYGYTFGSGTRLTVV.

The chain carries TRBV25-1 and TRBJ1-2; 10 nucleotides line up with TRBD1. The CDR3 is 14 amino acids. Germline CDR1 MGHDK, CDR2 SYGVNS. V trimming: 2 bases; J trimming: 8 bases; junction bases outside the gene matches: 5. CDR3 coding DNA: TGTGCCAGCAGTGAAAGACAGGGGGCAGGCGGCTACACCTTC. Amino acids: CASSERQGAGGYTF.

This clone was recorded once. The rearrangement joins TRBV19 to TRBJ1-3; 9 bases match TRBD1. The V gene's germline CDR1 is LNHDA and CDR2 SQIVND (reference sequence). The junction had 10 bases not matched to a gene; V was cut back by 5 bases and J by 8 bases. This CDR3 has 15 amino acids. CDR3 residues: CASSLKDRGGDTIYF. Written as DNA, the CDR3 is TGTGCCAGTAGTCTCAAGGACAGGGGAGGAGACACCATATATTTT. The entire variable domain, with the rest obtained from reference TRBV19 and TRBJ1-3, is as follows: DGGITQSPKYLFRKEGQNVTLSCEQNLNHDAMYWYRQDPGQGLRLIYYSQIVNDFQKGDIAEGYSVSREKKESFPLTVTSAQKNPTAFYLCASSLKDRGGDTIYFGEGSWLTVV.

J is TRBJ2-7 and V is TRBV10-1, with TRBD2 as a possible D gene (6 bases). The CDR3 totals 14 residues. V was cut by 6 bases and J by 7 bases, with 19 bases left in between. Germline V gene sequence: CDR1 WNHNN, CDR2 SYGVQD (reference sequence). The CDR3 DNA sequence: TGCGCCAGCAGCATTCGGGACTCTCCCTTGGAGCAGTACTTC. Protein: CASSIRDSPLEQYF.

This clone has more than one count but fewer than ten. The rearrangement uses TRBV18 and TRBJ1-2; 8 bases line up with TRBD1. J lost 1 base, V lost 3 bases, and 10 bases had no gene match. Per germline, CDR1 KGHSH and CDR2 LQKENI. The CDR3 is 17 residues long. The CDR3 DNA reads TGTGCCAGCTCACCTCGGACAGGGTCGCTCCATAACTATGGCTACACCTTC. It is translated as CASSPRTGSLHNYGYTF.